A selection of T cell receptor beta chains follows, all from one sample in a study of T cell responses to AZD1222 COVID-19 vaccine. Assay used: immunoSEQ multiplex PCR; TCRdb lists only in-frame clones, some missing. The sample lists 200,000 or so clones; 90% to 95% were seen once. The sequencing used peripheral blood, collected on day 0 of MenACWY control vaccination. These receptors all come from an adult in good health. Both conserved end residues are part of each CDR3. The order of the fields is CDR3 DNA, CDR3 protein, J gene, D gene, clone size, V gene. The D gene is left open where the match is weak. Where a row states a size, it is once, few, many or the class of an expanded clone; other rows omit it.

CDR3nt: TGTGCCAGTAGCCGAACGACGGGGAACACTGAAGCTTTCTTT
CDR3aa: CASSRTTGNTEAFF
j_gene: TRBJ1-1
d_gene: NA
abundance: NA
v_gene: TRBV19

CDR3nt: TGTGCCAGCAGCGTAGGTCCGGGGGGCACCGGGGAGCTGTTTTTT
CDR3aa: CASSVGPGGTGELFF
j_gene: TRBJ2-2
d_gene: TRBD2
abundance: NA
v_gene: TRBV9

CDR3nt: TGCGCCAGCAGCTTGGCGACGGTTAACTATGGCTACACCTTC
CDR3aa: CASSLATVNYGYTF
j_gene: TRBJ1-2
d_gene: NA
abundance: NA
v_gene: TRBV5-1

CDR3nt: TGTGCCAGCAGCGCGAACGACAGGCGCGGTGGCTACACCTTC
CDR3aa: CASSANDRRGGYTF
j_gene: TRBJ1-2
d_gene: NA
abundance: NA
v_gene: TRBV2

CDR3nt: TGTGCCAGCAGCCTCATTTCTACTTCTAACACAGATACGCAGTATTTT
CDR3aa: CASSLISTSNTDTQYF
j_gene: TRBJ2-3
d_gene: NA
abundance: NA
v_gene: TRBV9

CDR3nt: TGTGCCAGCAGCCCTACAGGGGCCCGCCTAAGAGGCTACACCTTC
CDR3aa: CASSPTGARLRGYTF
j_gene: TRBJ1-2
d_gene: TRBD1
abundance: few
v_gene: TRBV2

CDR3nt: TGTGCCAGCAGATCCGCAAGGTCAGATACGCAGTATTTT
CDR3aa: CASRSARSDTQYF
j_gene: TRBJ2-3
d_gene: NA
abundance: NA
v_gene: TRBV7-2

CDR3nt: TGCGCCAGCAGGCGCGGGGCTAGCACAGATACGCAGTATTTT
CDR3aa: CASRRGASTDTQYF
j_gene: TRBJ2-3
d_gene: NA
abundance: NA
v_gene: TRBV4-1

CDR3nt: TGTGCCAGCAGTTACTCTCTTGGACAGGGGGATTTTGATCAGCCCCAGCATTTT
CDR3aa: CASSYSLGQGDFDQPQHF
j_gene: TRBJ1-5
d_gene: TRBD1
abundance: once
v_gene: TRBV6-2/TRBV6-3

CDR3nt: TGTGCCAGCAGCCAGGGACCAGATACGCAGTATTTT
CDR3aa: CASSQGPDTQYF
j_gene: TRBJ2-3
d_gene: NA
abundance: NA
v_gene: TRBV3-1/TRBV3-2

CDR3nt: TGTGCCAGCTCACCCAGGTTGACGGCCTCTAACTATGGCTACACCTTC
CDR3aa: CASSPRLTASNYGYTF
j_gene: TRBJ1-2
d_gene: NA
abundance: NA
v_gene: TRBV18

CDR3nt: TGTGCCACGCACGGGGGGGCAAACACCATATATTTT
CDR3aa: CATHGGANTIYF
j_gene: TRBJ1-3
d_gene: NA
abundance: NA
v_gene: TRBV2

CDR3nt: TGTGCCTGGAGTATGGACAGGGTCTCGGGGGCCAACGTCCTGACTTTC
CDR3aa: CAWSMDRVSGANVLTF
j_gene: TRBJ2-6
d_gene: TRBD1
abundance: NA
v_gene: TRBV30

CDR3nt: TGTGCCAGCAGCCCGCAGAGAAACTCCTACGAGCAGTACTTC
CDR3aa: CASSPQRNSYEQYF
j_gene: TRBJ2-7
d_gene: NA
abundance: NA
v_gene: TRBV7-2

CDR3nt: TGTGCCAGCAGGGTGGAGGGAAGCAATCAGCCCCAGCATTTT
CDR3aa: CASRVEGSNQPQHF
j_gene: TRBJ1-5
d_gene: NA
abundance: NA
v_gene: TRBV2

CDR3nt: TGTGCCAGCAGCTTGGGATGGGACTCCTACAATGAGCAGTTCTTC
CDR3aa: CASSLGWDSYNEQFF
j_gene: TRBJ2-1
d_gene: NA
abundance: NA
v_gene: TRBV5-6

CDR3nt: TGTGCCACCAGTGATTTTTCACGCGGGACAGGGGGCGCAAATTCGAGCAATCAGCCCCAGCATTTT
CDR3aa: CATSDFSRGTGGANSSNQPQHF
j_gene: TRBJ1-5
d_gene: TRBD1
abundance: many
v_gene: TRBV24-1

CDR3nt: TGTGCCAGCAGTACGCAGGGCCAAGAGACCCAGTACTTC
CDR3aa: CASSTQGQETQYF
j_gene: TRBJ2-5
d_gene: NA
abundance: NA
v_gene: TRBV25-1

CDR3nt: TGTGCCAGCAGTTACCAGGGACAGGGAGTATACTATGGCTACACCTTC
CDR3aa: CASSYQGQGVYYGYTF
j_gene: TRBJ1-2
d_gene: TRBD1
abundance: NA
v_gene: TRBV6-2/TRBV6-3

CDR3nt: TGCGCCAGCACGGTACAGGGGGCTTCGACTGAAGCTTTCTTT
CDR3aa: CASTVQGASTEAFF
j_gene: TRBJ1-1
d_gene: TRBD1
abundance: NA
v_gene: TRBV5-1

CDR3nt: TGTGCCAGCAGCTTACCAGGGCTGAGGAACACTGAAGCTTTCTTT
CDR3aa: CASSLPGLRNTEAFF
j_gene: TRBJ1-1
d_gene: NA
abundance: NA
v_gene: TRBV7-9

CDR3nt: TGTGCCATCAGTGGCCTGTCCCCGGTAGAAGCTTTCTTT
CDR3aa: CAISGLSPVEAFF
j_gene: TRBJ1-1
d_gene: NA
abundance: NA
v_gene: TRBV10-3

CDR3nt: TGTGCCAGCAGCTCGCCCTCCTTGAACACTGAAGCTTTCTTT
CDR3aa: CASSSPSLNTEAFF
j_gene: TRBJ1-1
d_gene: NA
abundance: NA
v_gene: TRBV5-6

CDR3nt: TGTGCCAGCAGTTTCTCAGGGTATGGCTACACCTTC
CDR3aa: CASSFSGYGYTF
j_gene: TRBJ1-2
d_gene: NA
abundance: NA
v_gene: TRBV6-5

CDR3nt: TGCAGCGTTAAAAACAGGGATAGCACAGATACGCAGTATTTT
CDR3aa: CSVKNRDSTDTQYF
j_gene: TRBJ2-3
d_gene: NA
abundance: NA
v_gene: TRBV29-1

CDR3nt: TGTGCCAGCAGCTCACAGGGGGCTAGAGAGACCCAGTACTTC
CDR3aa: CASSSQGARETQYF
j_gene: TRBJ2-5
d_gene: TRBD1
abundance: NA
v_gene: TRBV5-4

CDR3nt: TGTGCCAAGACAGGGGGAGGCAATCAGCCCCAGCATTTT
CDR3aa: CAKTGGGNQPQHF
j_gene: TRBJ1-5
d_gene: TRBD1
abundance: NA
v_gene: TRBV19

CDR3nt: TGTGCCAGCAGCCAACGGGAACGTGAAAAACTGTTTTTT
CDR3aa: CASSQREREKLFF
j_gene: TRBJ1-4
d_gene: NA
abundance: NA
v_gene: TRBV3-1/TRBV3-2

CDR3nt: TGTGCCAGCAGGGGTTTCGGACGGCCGGCTTCGAAGTCCTACGAGCAGTACTTC
CDR3aa: CASRGFGRPASKSYEQYF
j_gene: TRBJ2-7
d_gene: NA
abundance: NA
v_gene: TRBV7-2

CDR3nt: TGTGCCAGCAGCGTCTTGGGACAGGGCAAATCACCCCTCCACTTT
CDR3aa: CASSVLGQGKSPLHF
j_gene: TRBJ1-6
d_gene: TRBD1
abundance: NA
v_gene: TRBV5-6

CDR3nt: TGTGCCAGCAGGGTTCAGGGGGTGATCACCGGGGAGCTGTTTTTT
CDR3aa: CASRVQGVITGELFF
j_gene: TRBJ2-2
d_gene: TRBD1
abundance: NA
v_gene: TRBV2

CDR3nt: TGCGCCAGCAGCTTGAGTAGACCCAACACTGAAGCTTTCTTT
CDR3aa: CASSLSRPNTEAFF
j_gene: TRBJ1-1
d_gene: NA
abundance: once
v_gene: TRBV5-1

CDR3nt: TGTGCCAGCAGCCCCGCTGACCATGGCTACACCTTC
CDR3aa: CASSPADHGYTF
j_gene: TRBJ1-2
d_gene: NA
abundance: NA
v_gene: TRBV7-9

CDR3nt: TGTGCCAGCAGCCCACAGGGGTTTGAAGCTTTCTTT
CDR3aa: CASSPQGFEAFF
j_gene: TRBJ1-1
d_gene: TRBD1
abundance: few
v_gene: TRBV7-9

CDR3nt: TGTGCCAGCAGCTTAGCAGGCAGGCAGGGGGTAACCCAGTACTTC
CDR3aa: CASSLAGRQGVTQYF
j_gene: TRBJ2-5
d_gene: TRBD1
abundance: NA
v_gene: TRBV7-6

CDR3nt: TGTGCCAGCAGTGAAGGTGTTAGCCCCCAATATAGGAGCAATCAGCCCCAGCATTTT
CDR3aa: CASSEGVSPQYRSNQPQHF
j_gene: TRBJ1-5
d_gene: NA
abundance: NA
v_gene: TRBV2

CDR3nt: TGTGCCAGCACAAAAGACAGGGGGATTGAAGCTTTCTTT
CDR3aa: CASTKDRGIEAFF
j_gene: TRBJ1-1
d_gene: TRBD1
abundance: NA
v_gene: TRBV5-6

CDR3nt: TGTGCCAGCCAATGGGACAGTAACTATGGCTACACCTTC
CDR3aa: CASQWDSNYGYTF
j_gene: TRBJ1-2
d_gene: TRBD1
abundance: NA
v_gene: TRBV19

CDR3nt: TGTGCCAGCAGTTTGGGCCGGGGCTACACCTTC
CDR3aa: CASSLGRGYTF
j_gene: TRBJ1-2
d_gene: NA
abundance: NA
v_gene: TRBV12-3/TRBV12-4

CDR3nt: TGTGCCAGTAGTCCCGGGGAAGGGGGCTCCTATAATTCACCCCTCCACTTT
CDR3aa: CASSPGEGGSYNSPLHF
j_gene: TRBJ1-6
d_gene: NA
abundance: NA
v_gene: TRBV19

CDR3nt: TGTGCCAGCAGCTTAGTAACGGACACTGAAGCTTTCTTT
CDR3aa: CASSLVTDTEAFF
j_gene: TRBJ1-1
d_gene: NA
abundance: NA
v_gene: TRBV5-4

CDR3nt: TGCGCCAGCAGCCACCCAGGGGGAAACTATGGCTACACCTTC
CDR3aa: CASSHPGGNYGYTF
j_gene: TRBJ1-2
d_gene: TRBD1
abundance: NA
v_gene: TRBV4-1

CDR3nt: TGTGCCAGCAGCCCCGGACAGGGGGGAAGGAATGAAAAACTGTTTTTT
CDR3aa: CASSPGQGGRNEKLFF
j_gene: TRBJ1-4
d_gene: TRBD1
abundance: NA
v_gene: TRBV9

CDR3nt: TGTGCCATCAGTATACAGGGGAACTACGAGCAGTACTTC
CDR3aa: CAISIQGNYEQYF
j_gene: TRBJ2-7
d_gene: TRBD1
abundance: NA
v_gene: TRBV10-3

CDR3nt: TGTGCCAGCAGGTTTTCAGGGGGTGGCAGTCAGCCCCAGCATTTT
CDR3aa: CASRFSGGGSQPQHF
j_gene: TRBJ1-5
d_gene: TRBD1
abundance: NA
v_gene: TRBV28

CDR3nt: TGCGCCAGCAGCCAAGATAGGGGGAACTACGAGCAGTACTTC
CDR3aa: CASSQDRGNYEQYF
j_gene: TRBJ2-7
d_gene: NA
abundance: NA
v_gene: TRBV4-3

CDR3nt: TGTGCCAGCAGAGCGGACAGGGGTGGCACTGAAGCTTTCTTT
CDR3aa: CASRADRGGTEAFF
j_gene: TRBJ1-1
d_gene: TRBD1
abundance: NA
v_gene: TRBV2

CDR3nt: TGTGCCAGCAGCCCGCGTAGGGGCGGCACTACAGATACGCAGTATTTT
CDR3aa: CASSPRRGGTTDTQYF
j_gene: TRBJ2-3
d_gene: NA
abundance: NA
v_gene: TRBV7-2

CDR3nt: TGTGCCAGTAGTATCTGGCATTTCGGGGGTTCGGTTGGCAATCAGCCCCAGCATTTT
CDR3aa: CASSIWHFGGSVGNQPQHF
j_gene: TRBJ1-5
d_gene: NA
abundance: NA
v_gene: TRBV19

CDR3nt: TGTGCCAGTAGTATAATACCGGGACAGGGGAATTCACCCCTCCACTTT
CDR3aa: CASSIIPGQGNSPLHF
j_gene: TRBJ1-6
d_gene: TRBD1
abundance: NA
v_gene: TRBV19

CDR3nt: TGCAGTGCTAGTCCGGCAGGGGGTGGCTATGGCTACACCTTC
CDR3aa: CSASPAGGGYGYTF
j_gene: TRBJ1-2
d_gene: TRBD1
abundance: NA
v_gene: TRBV20-1

CDR3nt: TGTGCCAGCAGCCCCCTGGGCGAAAACTATAATTCACCCCTCCACTTT
CDR3aa: CASSPLGENYNSPLHF
j_gene: TRBJ1-6
d_gene: NA
abundance: once
v_gene: TRBV3-1/TRBV3-2

CDR3nt: TGTGCCAGCAGCCTTCCGGGGACGGACTATGGCTACACCTTC
CDR3aa: CASSLPGTDYGYTF
j_gene: TRBJ1-2
d_gene: NA
abundance: few
v_gene: TRBV5-4

CDR3nt: TGTGCCAGCAGCTCTGTCAGAACGGCTGAAGCTTTCTTT
CDR3aa: CASSSVRTAEAFF
j_gene: TRBJ1-1
d_gene: NA
abundance: NA
v_gene: TRBV7-2

CDR3nt: TGTGCCAGCAGTGAAGCGGGCGGGGGGGAGCAGTACTTC
CDR3aa: CASSEAGGGEQYF
j_gene: TRBJ2-7
d_gene: TRBD2
abundance: NA
v_gene: TRBV6-1

CDR3nt: TGTGCCAGCAGTTACTCTTCCCAGGGCTACTATGGCTACACCTTC
CDR3aa: CASSYSSQGYYGYTF
j_gene: TRBJ1-2
d_gene: NA
abundance: NA
v_gene: TRBV6-5

CDR3nt: TGTGCCTGGAGTGTACGAGGACAGGTCGGTAATGAGCAGTTCTTC
CDR3aa: CAWSVRGQVGNEQFF
j_gene: TRBJ2-1
d_gene: TRBD1
abundance: once
v_gene: TRBV30

CDR3nt: TGTGCCAGCAGGAGGGAGAGCAATCAGCCCCAGCATTTT
CDR3aa: CASRRESNQPQHF
j_gene: TRBJ1-5
d_gene: NA
abundance: NA
v_gene: TRBV2

CDR3nt: TGTGCCAGCAGCCCAAAGACAGACACTGAAGCTTTCTTT
CDR3aa: CASSPKTDTEAFF
j_gene: TRBJ1-1
d_gene: NA
abundance: NA
v_gene: TRBV7-9

CDR3nt: TGTGCCAGCAGCCTTAACACCGGGGAGCTGTTTTTT
CDR3aa: CASSLNTGELFF
j_gene: TRBJ2-2
d_gene: NA
abundance: NA
v_gene: TRBV28